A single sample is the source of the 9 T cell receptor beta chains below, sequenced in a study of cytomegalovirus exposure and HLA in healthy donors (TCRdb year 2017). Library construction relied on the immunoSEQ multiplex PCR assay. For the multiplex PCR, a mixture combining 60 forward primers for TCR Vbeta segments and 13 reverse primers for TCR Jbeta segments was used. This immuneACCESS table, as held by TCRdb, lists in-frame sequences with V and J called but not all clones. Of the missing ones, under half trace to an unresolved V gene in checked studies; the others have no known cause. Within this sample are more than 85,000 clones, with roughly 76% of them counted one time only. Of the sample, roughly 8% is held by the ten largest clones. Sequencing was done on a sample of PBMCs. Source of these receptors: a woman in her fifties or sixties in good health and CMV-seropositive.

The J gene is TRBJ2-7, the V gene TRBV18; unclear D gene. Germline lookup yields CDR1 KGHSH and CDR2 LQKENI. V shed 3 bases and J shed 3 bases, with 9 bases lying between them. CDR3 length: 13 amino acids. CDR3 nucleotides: TGTGCCAGCTCACCTGACACCTTCTACGAGCAGTACTTC. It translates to CASSPDTFYEQYF.

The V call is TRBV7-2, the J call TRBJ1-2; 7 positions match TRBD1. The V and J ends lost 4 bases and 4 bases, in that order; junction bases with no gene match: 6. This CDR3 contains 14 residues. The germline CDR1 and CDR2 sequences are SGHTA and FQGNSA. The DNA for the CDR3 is TGTGCCAGCAGCTCCCTACAGGGGCCCTATGGCTACACCTTC. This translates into CASSSLQGPYGYTF.

CDR3 loop: CASSFMRSELFF. CDR3 DNA: TGTGCCAGCAGTTTCATGCGGTCCGAACTGTTTTTT. The gene calls are TRBV28 and TRBJ1-4; no reliable D call. The V gene's germline CDR1 is MDHEN and CDR2 SYDVKM. Deletions cut 3 bases from V and 12 bases from J, with 11 bases between. The CDR3 is 12 amino acids.

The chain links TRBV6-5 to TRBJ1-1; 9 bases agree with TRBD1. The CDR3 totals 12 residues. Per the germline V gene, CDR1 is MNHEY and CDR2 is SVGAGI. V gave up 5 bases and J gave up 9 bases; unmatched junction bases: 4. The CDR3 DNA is TGTGCCAGCAGTAATGGACAGGGGAAAGCTTTCTTT. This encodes CASSNGQGKAFF.

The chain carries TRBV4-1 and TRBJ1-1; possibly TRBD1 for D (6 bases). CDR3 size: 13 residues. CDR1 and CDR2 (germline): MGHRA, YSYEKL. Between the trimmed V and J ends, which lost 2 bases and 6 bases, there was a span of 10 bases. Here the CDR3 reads CASSQRGGPEAFF. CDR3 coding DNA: TGCGCCAGCAGCCAAAGGGGGGGCCCTGAAGCTTTCTTT.

The CDR3 coding sequence is TGTGCCAGCAGCTTCGACAGGGGGCGCGGGCGTCCCAAAAACATTCAGTACTTC. Translation: CASSFDRGRGRPKNIQYF. This chain uses TRBV5-4 with TRBJ2-4, with 10 bases matching TRBD1. The CDR3 extends over 18 amino acids. Germline lookup yields CDR1 SGHNT and CDR2 YYREEE (reference sequence). V shed 2 bases and J 2 bases; nucleotides not matched to a gene: 10.

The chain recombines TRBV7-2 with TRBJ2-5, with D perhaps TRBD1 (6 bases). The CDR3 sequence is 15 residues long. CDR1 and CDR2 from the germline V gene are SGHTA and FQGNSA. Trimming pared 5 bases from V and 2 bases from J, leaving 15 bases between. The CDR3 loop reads CASSISGGQQETQYF. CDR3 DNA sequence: TGTGCCAGCAGCATTAGTGGTGGACAGCAAGAGACCCAGTACTTC.

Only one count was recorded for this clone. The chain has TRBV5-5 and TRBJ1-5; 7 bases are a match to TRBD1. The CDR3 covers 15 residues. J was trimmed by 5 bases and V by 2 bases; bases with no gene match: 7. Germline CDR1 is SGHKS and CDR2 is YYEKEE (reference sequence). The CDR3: CASSFGEDRYQPQHF. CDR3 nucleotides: TGTGCCAGCAGCTTTGGGGAGGACAGGTATCAGCCCCAGCATTTT.

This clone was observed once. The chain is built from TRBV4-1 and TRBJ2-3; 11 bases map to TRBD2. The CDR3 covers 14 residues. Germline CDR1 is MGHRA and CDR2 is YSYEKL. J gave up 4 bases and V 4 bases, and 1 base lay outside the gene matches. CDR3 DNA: TGCGCCAGCAGCCCACTAGCGGGAGCAGATACGCAGTATTTT. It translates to CASSPLAGADTQYF.